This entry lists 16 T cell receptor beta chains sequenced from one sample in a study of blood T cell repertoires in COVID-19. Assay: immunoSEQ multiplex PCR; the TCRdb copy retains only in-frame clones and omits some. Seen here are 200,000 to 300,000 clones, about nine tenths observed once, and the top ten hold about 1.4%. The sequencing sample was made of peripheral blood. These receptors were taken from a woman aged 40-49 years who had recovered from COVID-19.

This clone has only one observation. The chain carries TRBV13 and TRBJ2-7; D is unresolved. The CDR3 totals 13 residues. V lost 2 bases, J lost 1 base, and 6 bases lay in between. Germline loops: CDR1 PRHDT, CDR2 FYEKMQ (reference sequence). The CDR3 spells CASSLFSSYEQYF. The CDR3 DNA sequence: TGTGCCAGCAGCTTATTTAGTTCCTACGAGCAGTACTTC.

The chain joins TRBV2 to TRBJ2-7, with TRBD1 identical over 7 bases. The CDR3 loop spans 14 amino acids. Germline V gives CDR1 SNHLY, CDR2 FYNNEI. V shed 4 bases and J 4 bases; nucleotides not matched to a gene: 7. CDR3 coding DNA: TGTGCCAGCAGTGTTCAGGGGGTTCATTACGAGCAGTACTTC. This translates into CASSVQGVHYEQYF.

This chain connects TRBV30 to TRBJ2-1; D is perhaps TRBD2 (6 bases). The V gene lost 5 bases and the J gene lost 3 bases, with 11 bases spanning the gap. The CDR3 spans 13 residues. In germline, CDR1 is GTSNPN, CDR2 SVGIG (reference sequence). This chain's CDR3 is CAWALGGYNEQFF. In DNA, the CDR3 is TGTGCCTGGGCCCTGGGGGGCTACAATGAGCAGTTCTTC. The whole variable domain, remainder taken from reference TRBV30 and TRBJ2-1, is SQTIHQWPATLVQPVGSPLSLECTVEGTSNPNLYWYRQAAGRGLQLLFYSVGIGQISSEVPQNLSASRPQDRQFILSSKKLLLSDSGFYLCAWALGGYNEQFFGPGTRLTVL.

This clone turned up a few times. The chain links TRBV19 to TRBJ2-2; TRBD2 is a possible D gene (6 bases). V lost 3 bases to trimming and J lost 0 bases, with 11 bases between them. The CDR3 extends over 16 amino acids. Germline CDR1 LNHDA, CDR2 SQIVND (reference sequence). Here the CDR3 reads CASSMASGANTGELFF. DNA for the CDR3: TGTGCCAGTAGTATGGCGTCGGGGGCGAACACCGGGGAGCTGTTTTTT.

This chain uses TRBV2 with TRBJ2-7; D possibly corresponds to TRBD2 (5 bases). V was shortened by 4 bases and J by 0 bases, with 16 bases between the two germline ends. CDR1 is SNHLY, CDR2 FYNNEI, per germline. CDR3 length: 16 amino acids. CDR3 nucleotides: TGTGCCAGCAGTGTTGGACGGGATTCAAGCTCCTACGAGCAGTACTTC. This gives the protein CASSVGRDSSSYEQYF.

CDR3 loop: CATGTGVLEQYF. In nucleotides, the CDR3 is TGTGCCACCGGGACAGGGGTTCTCGAGCAGTACTTC. J is TRBJ2-7 and V is TRBV6-6, with TRBD1 matching over 10 bases. V lost 10 bases, J lost 6 bases, and 6 bases stayed unmatched. The CDR3 spans 12 residues. Looked up from germline, CDR1 is MNHNY and CDR2 is SVGAGI (reference sequence).

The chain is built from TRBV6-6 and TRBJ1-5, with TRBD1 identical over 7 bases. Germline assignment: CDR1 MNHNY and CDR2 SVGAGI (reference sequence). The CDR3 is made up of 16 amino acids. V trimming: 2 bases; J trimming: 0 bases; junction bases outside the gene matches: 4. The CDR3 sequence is CASSYQGVGSNQPQHF. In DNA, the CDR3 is TGTGCCAGCAGTTACCAGGGGGTTGGTAGCAATCAGCCCCAGCATTTT.

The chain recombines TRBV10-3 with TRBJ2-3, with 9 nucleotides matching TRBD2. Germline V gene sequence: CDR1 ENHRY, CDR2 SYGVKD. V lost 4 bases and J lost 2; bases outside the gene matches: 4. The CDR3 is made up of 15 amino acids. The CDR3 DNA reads TGTGCCATCAGTGGCGAGCGGGGGGACACAGATACGCAGTATTTT. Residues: CAISGERGDTDTQYF.

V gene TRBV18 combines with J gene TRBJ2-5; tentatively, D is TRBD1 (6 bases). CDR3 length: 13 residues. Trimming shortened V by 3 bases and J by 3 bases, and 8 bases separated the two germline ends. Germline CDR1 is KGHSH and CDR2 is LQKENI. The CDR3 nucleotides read TGTGCCAGCTCACCTCGGACAGAAGAGACCCAGTACTTC. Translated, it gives CASSPRTEETQYF. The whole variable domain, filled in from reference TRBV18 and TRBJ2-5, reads NAGVMQNPRHLVRRRGQEARLRCSPMKGHSHVYWYRQLPEEGLKFMVYLQKENIIDESGMPKERFSAEFPKEGPSILRIQQVVRGDSAAYFCASSPRTEETQYFGPGTRLLVL.

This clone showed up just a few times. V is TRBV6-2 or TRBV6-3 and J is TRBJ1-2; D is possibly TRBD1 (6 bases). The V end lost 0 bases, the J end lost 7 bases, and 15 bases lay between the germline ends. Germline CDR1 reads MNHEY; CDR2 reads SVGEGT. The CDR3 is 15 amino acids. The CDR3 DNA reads TGTGCCAGCAGTTACTCGGTCAGGGGTGCGCGTGGCTACACCTTC. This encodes CASSYSVRGARGYTF.

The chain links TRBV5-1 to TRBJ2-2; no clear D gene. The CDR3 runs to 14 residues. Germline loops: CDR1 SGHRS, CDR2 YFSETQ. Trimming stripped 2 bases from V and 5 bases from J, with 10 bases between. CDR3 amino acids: CASSLSPLTGELFF. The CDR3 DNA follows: TGCGCCAGCAGCTTAAGCCCTTTGACCGGGGAGCTGTTTTTT.

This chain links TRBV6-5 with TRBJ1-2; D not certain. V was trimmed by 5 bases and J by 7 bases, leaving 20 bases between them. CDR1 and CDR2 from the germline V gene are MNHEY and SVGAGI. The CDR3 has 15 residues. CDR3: CASSPSGVRTGGYTF. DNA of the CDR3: TGTGCCAGCAGTCCCAGCGGGGTTCGGACGGGTGGCTACACCTTC.

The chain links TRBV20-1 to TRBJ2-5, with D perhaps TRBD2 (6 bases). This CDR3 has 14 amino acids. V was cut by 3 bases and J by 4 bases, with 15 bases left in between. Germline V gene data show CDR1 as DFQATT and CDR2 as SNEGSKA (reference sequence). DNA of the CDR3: TGCAGTGCTAGTATGGGGGACGGGGGAGAGACCCAGTACTTC. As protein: CSASMGDGGETQYF.

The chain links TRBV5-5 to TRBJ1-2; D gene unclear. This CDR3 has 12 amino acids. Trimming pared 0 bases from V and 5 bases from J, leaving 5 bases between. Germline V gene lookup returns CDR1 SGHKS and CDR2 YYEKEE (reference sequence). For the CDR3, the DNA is TGTGCCAGCAGCTTGGGTTCTTATGGCTACACCTTC. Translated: CASSLGSYGYTF. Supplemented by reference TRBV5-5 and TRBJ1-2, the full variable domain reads DAGVTQSPTHLIKTRGQQVTLRCSPISGHKSVSWYQQVLGQGPQFIFQYYEKEERGRGNFPDRFSARQFPNYSSELNVNALLLGDSALYLCASSLGSYGYTFGSGTRLTVV.

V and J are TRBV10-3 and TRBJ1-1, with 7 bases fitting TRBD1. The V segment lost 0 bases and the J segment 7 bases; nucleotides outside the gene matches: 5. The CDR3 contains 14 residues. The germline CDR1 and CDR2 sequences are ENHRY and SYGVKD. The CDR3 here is CAISESEGGSEAFF. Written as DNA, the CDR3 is TGTGCCATCAGTGAGTCTGAAGGGGGCAGTGAAGCTTTCTTT.

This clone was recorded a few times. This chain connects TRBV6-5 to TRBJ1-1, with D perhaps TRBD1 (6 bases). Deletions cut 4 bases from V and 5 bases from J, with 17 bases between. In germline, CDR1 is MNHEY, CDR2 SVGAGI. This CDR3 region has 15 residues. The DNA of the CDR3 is TGTGCCAGCAGTTCAAAACAGGGAAGGGGTACTGAAGCTTTCTTT. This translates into CASSSKQGRGTEAFF.